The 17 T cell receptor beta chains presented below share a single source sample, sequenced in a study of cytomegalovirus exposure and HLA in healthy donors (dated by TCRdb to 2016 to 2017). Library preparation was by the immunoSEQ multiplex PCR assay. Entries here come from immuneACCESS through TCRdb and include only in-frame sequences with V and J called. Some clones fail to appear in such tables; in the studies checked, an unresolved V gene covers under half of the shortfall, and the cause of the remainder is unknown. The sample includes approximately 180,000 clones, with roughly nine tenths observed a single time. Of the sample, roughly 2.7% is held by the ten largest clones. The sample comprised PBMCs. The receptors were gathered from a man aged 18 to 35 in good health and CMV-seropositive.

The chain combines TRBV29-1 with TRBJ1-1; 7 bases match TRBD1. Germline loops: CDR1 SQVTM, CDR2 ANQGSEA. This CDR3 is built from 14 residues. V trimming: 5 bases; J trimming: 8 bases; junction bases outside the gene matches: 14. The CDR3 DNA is TGCAGCGTTCGGCTTGGGACAGCCGGGAACGAAGCTTTCTTT. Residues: CSVRLGTAGNEAFF.

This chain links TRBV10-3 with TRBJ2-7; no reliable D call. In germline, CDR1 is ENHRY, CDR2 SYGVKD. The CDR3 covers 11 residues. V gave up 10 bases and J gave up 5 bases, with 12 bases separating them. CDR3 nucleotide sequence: TGTGCCAGCGGTACCCGGGACGAGCAGTACTTC. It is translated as CASGTRDEQYF.

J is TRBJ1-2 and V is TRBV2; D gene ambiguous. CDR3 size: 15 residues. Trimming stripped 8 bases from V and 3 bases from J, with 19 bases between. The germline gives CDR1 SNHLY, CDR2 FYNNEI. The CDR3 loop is CASQVRQSPYYGYTF. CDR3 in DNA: TGTGCCAGCCAAGTCAGGCAGAGCCCCTACTATGGCTACACCTTC.

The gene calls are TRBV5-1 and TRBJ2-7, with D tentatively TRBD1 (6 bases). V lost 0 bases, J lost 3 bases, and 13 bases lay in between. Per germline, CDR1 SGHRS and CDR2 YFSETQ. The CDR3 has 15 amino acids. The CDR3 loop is CASSLETGSLYEQYF. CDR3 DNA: TGCGCCAGCAGCTTGGAGACAGGCAGCCTCTACGAGCAGTACTTC.

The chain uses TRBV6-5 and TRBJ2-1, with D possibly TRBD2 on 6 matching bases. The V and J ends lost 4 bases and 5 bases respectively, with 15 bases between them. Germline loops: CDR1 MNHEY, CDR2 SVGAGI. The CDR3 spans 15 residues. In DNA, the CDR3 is TGTGCCAGCAGTTCCCATCTGGCGGGACACAATGAGCAGTTCTTC. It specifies CASSSHLAGHNEQFF.

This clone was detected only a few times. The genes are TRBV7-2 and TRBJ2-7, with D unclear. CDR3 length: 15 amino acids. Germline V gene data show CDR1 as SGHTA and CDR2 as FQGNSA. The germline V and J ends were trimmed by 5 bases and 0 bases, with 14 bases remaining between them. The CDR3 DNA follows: TGTGCCAGCAGCCCCCTACCTTACAGCTCCTACGAGCAGTACTTC. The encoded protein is CASSPLPYSSYEQYF.

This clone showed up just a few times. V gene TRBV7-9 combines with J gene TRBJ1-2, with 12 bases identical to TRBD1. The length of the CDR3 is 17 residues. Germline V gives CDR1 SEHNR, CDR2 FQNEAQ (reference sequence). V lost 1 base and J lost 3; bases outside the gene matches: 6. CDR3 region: CASSLEGTGGSYYGYTF. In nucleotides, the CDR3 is TGTGCCAGCAGCTTAGAAGGGACAGGGGGCAGTTACTATGGCTACACCTTC.

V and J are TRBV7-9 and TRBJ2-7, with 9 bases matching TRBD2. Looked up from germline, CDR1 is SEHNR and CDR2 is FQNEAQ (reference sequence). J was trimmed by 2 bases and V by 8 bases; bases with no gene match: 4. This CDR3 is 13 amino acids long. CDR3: CASGASGTYEQYF. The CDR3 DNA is TGTGCCAGCGGAGCTAGCGGGACCTACGAGCAGTACTTC.

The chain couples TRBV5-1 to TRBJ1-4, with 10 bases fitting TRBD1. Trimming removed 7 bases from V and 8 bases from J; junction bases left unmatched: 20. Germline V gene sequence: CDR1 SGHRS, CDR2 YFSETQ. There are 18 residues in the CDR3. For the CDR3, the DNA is TGCGCCAGCCGCCTCGGGGAATATGACAGGGGGCGAGGAGAAAAACTGTTTTTT. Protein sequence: CASRLGEYDRGRGEKLFF.

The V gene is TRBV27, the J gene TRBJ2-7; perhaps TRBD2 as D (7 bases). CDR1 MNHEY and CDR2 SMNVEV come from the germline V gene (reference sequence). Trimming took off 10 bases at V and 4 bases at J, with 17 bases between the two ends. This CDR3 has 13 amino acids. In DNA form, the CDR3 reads TGTGCCACCAAAGGGGGGGGCGGGTACGAGCAGTACTTC. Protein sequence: CATKGGGGYEQYF.

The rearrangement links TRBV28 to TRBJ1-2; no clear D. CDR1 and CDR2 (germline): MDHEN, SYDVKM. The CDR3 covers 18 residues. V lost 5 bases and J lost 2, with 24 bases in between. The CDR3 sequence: CASSPRVLRVTRNYGYTF. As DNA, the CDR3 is TGTGCCAGCAGTCCCCGGGTCCTGCGGGTGACACGAAACTATGGCTACACCTTC.

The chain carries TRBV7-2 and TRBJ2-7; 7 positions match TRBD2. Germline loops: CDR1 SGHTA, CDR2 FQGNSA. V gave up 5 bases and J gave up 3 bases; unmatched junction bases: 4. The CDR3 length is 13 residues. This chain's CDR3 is CASSPGGDYEQYF. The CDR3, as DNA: TGTGCCAGCAGCCCTGGGGGGGACTACGAGCAGTACTTC.

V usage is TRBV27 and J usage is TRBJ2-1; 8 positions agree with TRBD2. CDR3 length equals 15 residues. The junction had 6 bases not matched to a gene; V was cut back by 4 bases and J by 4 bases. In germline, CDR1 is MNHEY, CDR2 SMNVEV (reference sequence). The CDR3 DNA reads TGTGCCAGCAGTTCCCCTAGCGGGCTTTACAATGAGCAGTTCTTC. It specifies CASSSPSGLYNEQFF.

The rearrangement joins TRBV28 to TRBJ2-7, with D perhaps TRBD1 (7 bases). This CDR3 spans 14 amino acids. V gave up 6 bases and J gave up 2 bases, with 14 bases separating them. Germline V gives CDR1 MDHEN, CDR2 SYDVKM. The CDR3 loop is CASREGALTYEQYF. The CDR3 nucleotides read TGTGCCAGCAGGGAGGGGGCCCTTACCTACGAGCAGTACTTC.

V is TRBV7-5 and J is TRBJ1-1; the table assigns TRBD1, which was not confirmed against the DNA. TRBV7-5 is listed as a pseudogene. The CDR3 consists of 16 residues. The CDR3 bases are TGTGCCAGAAGCCCAAGGGGACAGGTTTGGGGATTAGAAGCTTTCTTT. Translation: CARSPRGQVWGLEAFF.

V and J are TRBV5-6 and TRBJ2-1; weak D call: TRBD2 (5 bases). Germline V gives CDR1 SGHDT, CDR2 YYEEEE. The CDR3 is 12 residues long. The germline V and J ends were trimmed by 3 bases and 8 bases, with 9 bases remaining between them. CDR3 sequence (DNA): TGTGCCAGCAGCTGGAGCGGATATGAGCAGTTCTTC. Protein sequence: CASSWSGYEQFF.

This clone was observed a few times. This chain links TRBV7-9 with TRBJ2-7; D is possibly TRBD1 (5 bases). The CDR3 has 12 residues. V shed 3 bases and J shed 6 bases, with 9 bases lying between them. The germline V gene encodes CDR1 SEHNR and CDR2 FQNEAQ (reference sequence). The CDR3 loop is CASSFRQLEQYF. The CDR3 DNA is TGTGCCAGCAGCTTCAGACAGCTCGAGCAGTACTTC. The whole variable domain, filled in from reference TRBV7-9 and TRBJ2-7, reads DTGVSQNPRHKITKRGQNVTFRCDPISEHNRLYWYRQTLGQGPEFLTYFQNEAQLEKSRLLSDRFSAERPKGSFSTLEIQRTEQGDSAMYLCASSFRQLEQYFGPGTRLTVT.